The following is a T cell receptor beta chain sequence with its context. Its antigen is not identified. This record comes from a study of cytomegalovirus exposure and HLA in healthy donors. Findings and limits, study-wide: Judged likely to be a sequencing artifact was a cluster of highly shared sequence variants. According to an earlier analysis, most TCR beta V segments yielded productive rearrangements about 87% or about 30% of the time.

The PCR used 60 Vbeta and 13 Jbeta primers. Produced via immunoSEQ multiplex PCR; TCRdb's table is partial and in-frame only. Among around 150,000 clones listed, about 80% were seen once. At collection, donors were nominally healthy, but unrecorded immune exposures were probable. Sequencing was carried out using PBMCs. The source of this sequence is a man younger than 30 in good health and CMV-seropositive.

CDR3 region: CASSLVDRSTGELFF. CDR3 nucleotides: TGTGCCAGCAGCTTAGTCGACAGAAGCACCGGGGAGCTGTTTTTT. The V gene is TRBV11-2, the J gene TRBJ2-2; D may be TRBD1 (5 bases). Germline V gene data show CDR1 as SGHAT and CDR2 as FQNNGV. V dropped 1 base and J dropped 4 bases, with 10 bases sitting between them. CDR3 length: 15 amino acids. The full variable domain, completed using reference TRBV11-2 and TRBJ2-2, is EAGVAQSPRYKIIEKRQSVAFWCNPISGHATLYWYQQILGQGPKLLIQFQNNGVVDDSQLPKDRFSAERLKGVDSTLKIQPAKLEDSAVYLCASSLVDRSTGELFFGEGSRLTVL.